The sequence of this T cell receptor beta chain was determined in a study of control samples from healthy donors and cancer patients. This CDR3 has 15 residues. Germline CDR1 is KGHSH and CDR2 is LQKENI. Trimming cost V 5 bases and J 7 bases, with 15 bases left between them. Sequencing used immunoSEQ multiplex PCR; TCRdb keeps in-frame clones, though not all of them. The repertoire includes some 150,000 clones, just over 90% of them detected once, and approximately 4% sits in the top ten. The sequence came from a woman aged 60-70 years in good health. Material for sequencing was blood. The gene calls are TRBV18 and TRBJ1-6; D not certain. The CDR3 is CASSSDPSGNSPLHF. The CDR3 DNA reads as TGTGCCAGCTCATCAGACCCATCCGGGAATTCACCCCTCCACTTT.